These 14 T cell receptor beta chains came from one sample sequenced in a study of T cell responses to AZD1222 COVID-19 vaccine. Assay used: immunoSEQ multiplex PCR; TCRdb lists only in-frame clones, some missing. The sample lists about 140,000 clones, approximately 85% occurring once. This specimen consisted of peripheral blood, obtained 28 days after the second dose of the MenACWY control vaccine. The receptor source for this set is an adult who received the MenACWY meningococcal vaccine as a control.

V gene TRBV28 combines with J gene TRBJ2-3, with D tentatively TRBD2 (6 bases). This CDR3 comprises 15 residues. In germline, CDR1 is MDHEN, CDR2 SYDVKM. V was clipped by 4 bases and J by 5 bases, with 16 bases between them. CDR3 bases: TGTGCCAGCAGTTCGACTAGTCCAAGCGGAGATACGCAGTATTTT. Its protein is CASSSTSPSGDTQYF. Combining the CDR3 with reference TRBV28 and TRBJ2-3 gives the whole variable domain DVKVTQSSRYLVKRTGEKVFLECVQDMDHENMFWYRQDPGLGLRLIYFSYDVKMKEKGDIPEGYSVSREKKERFSLILESASTNQTSMYLCASSSTSPSGDTQYFGPGTRLTVL.

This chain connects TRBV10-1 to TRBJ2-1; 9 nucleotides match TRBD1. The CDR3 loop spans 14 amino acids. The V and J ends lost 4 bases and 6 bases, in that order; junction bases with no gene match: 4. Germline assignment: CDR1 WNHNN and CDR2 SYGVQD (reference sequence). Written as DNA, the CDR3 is TGCGCCAGCAGTGGCGGGACAGGGATCAATGAGCAGTTCTTC. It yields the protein CASSGGTGINEQFF.

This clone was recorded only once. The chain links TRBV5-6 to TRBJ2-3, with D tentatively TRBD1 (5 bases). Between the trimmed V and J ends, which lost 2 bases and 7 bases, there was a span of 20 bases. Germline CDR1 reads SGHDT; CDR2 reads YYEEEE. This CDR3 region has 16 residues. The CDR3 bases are TGTGCCAGCAGCTTTGTTAGTCCCTCCAGGGCCCATACGCAGTATTTT. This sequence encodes CASSFVSPSRAHTQYF.

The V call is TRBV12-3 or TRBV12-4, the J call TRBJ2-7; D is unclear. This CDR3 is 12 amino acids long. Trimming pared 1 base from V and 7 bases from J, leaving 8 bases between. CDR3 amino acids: CASSLGRWEQYV. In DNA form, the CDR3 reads TGTGCCAGCAGTTTAGGACGGTGGGAGCAGTACGTC.

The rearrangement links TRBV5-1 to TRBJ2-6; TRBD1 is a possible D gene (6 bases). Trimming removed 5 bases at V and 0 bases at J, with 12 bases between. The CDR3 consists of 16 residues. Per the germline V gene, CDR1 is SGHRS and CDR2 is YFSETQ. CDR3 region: CASSTGHASGANVLTF. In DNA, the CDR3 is TGCGCCAGCAGTACAGGGCACGCCTCTGGGGCCAACGTCCTGACTTTC.

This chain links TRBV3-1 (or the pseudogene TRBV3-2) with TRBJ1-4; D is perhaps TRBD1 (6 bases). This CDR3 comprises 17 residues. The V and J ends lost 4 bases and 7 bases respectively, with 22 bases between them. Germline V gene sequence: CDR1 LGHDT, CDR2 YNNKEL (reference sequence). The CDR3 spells CASSRRPVGGLGEKLFF. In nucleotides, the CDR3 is TGTGCCAGCAGCCGACGACCCGTAGGGGGGTTGGGTGAAAAACTGTTTTTT.

The DNA of the CDR3 is TGTGCCAGCAGCCCCCGACAGGGCACAGATACGCAGTATTTT. It encodes CASSPRQGTDTQYF. This chain joins TRBV9 and TRBJ2-3; a weak D match, TRBD1 (6 bases). Trimming removed 4 bases at V and 1 base at J, with 10 bases between. The CDR3 is 14 amino acids. CDR1 is SGDLS and CDR2 is YYNGEE in the germline V gene.

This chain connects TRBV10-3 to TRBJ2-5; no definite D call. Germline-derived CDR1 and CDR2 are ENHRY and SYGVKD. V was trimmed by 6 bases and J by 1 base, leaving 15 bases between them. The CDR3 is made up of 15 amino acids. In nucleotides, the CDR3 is TGTGCCATCAGACCAACCAACCGACCCCAAGAGACCCAGTACTTC. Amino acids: CAIRPTNRPQETQYF.

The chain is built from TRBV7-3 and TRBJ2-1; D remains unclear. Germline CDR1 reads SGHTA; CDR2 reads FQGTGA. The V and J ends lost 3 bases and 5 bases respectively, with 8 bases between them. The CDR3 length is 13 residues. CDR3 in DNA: TGTGCCAGCAGCTTGGGATTGGACAATGAGCAGTTCTTC. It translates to CASSLGLDNEQFF.

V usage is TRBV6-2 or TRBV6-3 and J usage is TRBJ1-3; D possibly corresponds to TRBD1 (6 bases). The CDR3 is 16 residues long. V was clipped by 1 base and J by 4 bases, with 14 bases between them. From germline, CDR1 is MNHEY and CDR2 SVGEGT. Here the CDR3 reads CASSYLRGRGGNTIYF. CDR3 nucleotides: TGTGCCAGCAGTTACTTGCGGGGGCGAGGAGGAAACACCATATATTTT.

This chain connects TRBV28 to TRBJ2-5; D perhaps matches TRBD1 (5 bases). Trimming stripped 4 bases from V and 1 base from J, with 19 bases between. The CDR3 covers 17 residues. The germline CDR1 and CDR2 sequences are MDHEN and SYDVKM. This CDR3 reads CASSSQVSWGSQETQYF. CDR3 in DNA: TGTGCCAGCAGTTCACAGGTCTCGTGGGGTTCCCAAGAGACCCAGTACTTC.

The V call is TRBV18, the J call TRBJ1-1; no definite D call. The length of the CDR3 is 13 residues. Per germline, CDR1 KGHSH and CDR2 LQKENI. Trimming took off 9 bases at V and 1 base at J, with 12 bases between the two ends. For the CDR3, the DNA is TGTGCCAGTCAAAAACAGACGAACACTGAAGCTTTCTTT. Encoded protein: CASQKQTNTEAFF.

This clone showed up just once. In nucleotides, the CDR3 is TGTGCCAGCAGCCCGAAGAACAATGAGCAGTTCTTC. Its protein is CASSPKNNEQFF. This chain joins TRBV5-4 and TRBJ2-1; D not resolved. The CDR3 runs 12 residues. Trimming stripped 4 bases from V and 5 bases from J, with 7 bases between. Germline V lookup: CDR1 SGHNT, CDR2 YYREEE (reference sequence).

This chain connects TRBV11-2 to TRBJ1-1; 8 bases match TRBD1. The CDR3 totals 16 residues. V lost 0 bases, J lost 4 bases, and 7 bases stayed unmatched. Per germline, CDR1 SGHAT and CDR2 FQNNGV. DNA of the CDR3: TGTGCCAGCAGCTTAGATTGGGCAGGGGGCCTCACTGAAGCTTTCTTT. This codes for CASSLDWAGGLTEAFF.